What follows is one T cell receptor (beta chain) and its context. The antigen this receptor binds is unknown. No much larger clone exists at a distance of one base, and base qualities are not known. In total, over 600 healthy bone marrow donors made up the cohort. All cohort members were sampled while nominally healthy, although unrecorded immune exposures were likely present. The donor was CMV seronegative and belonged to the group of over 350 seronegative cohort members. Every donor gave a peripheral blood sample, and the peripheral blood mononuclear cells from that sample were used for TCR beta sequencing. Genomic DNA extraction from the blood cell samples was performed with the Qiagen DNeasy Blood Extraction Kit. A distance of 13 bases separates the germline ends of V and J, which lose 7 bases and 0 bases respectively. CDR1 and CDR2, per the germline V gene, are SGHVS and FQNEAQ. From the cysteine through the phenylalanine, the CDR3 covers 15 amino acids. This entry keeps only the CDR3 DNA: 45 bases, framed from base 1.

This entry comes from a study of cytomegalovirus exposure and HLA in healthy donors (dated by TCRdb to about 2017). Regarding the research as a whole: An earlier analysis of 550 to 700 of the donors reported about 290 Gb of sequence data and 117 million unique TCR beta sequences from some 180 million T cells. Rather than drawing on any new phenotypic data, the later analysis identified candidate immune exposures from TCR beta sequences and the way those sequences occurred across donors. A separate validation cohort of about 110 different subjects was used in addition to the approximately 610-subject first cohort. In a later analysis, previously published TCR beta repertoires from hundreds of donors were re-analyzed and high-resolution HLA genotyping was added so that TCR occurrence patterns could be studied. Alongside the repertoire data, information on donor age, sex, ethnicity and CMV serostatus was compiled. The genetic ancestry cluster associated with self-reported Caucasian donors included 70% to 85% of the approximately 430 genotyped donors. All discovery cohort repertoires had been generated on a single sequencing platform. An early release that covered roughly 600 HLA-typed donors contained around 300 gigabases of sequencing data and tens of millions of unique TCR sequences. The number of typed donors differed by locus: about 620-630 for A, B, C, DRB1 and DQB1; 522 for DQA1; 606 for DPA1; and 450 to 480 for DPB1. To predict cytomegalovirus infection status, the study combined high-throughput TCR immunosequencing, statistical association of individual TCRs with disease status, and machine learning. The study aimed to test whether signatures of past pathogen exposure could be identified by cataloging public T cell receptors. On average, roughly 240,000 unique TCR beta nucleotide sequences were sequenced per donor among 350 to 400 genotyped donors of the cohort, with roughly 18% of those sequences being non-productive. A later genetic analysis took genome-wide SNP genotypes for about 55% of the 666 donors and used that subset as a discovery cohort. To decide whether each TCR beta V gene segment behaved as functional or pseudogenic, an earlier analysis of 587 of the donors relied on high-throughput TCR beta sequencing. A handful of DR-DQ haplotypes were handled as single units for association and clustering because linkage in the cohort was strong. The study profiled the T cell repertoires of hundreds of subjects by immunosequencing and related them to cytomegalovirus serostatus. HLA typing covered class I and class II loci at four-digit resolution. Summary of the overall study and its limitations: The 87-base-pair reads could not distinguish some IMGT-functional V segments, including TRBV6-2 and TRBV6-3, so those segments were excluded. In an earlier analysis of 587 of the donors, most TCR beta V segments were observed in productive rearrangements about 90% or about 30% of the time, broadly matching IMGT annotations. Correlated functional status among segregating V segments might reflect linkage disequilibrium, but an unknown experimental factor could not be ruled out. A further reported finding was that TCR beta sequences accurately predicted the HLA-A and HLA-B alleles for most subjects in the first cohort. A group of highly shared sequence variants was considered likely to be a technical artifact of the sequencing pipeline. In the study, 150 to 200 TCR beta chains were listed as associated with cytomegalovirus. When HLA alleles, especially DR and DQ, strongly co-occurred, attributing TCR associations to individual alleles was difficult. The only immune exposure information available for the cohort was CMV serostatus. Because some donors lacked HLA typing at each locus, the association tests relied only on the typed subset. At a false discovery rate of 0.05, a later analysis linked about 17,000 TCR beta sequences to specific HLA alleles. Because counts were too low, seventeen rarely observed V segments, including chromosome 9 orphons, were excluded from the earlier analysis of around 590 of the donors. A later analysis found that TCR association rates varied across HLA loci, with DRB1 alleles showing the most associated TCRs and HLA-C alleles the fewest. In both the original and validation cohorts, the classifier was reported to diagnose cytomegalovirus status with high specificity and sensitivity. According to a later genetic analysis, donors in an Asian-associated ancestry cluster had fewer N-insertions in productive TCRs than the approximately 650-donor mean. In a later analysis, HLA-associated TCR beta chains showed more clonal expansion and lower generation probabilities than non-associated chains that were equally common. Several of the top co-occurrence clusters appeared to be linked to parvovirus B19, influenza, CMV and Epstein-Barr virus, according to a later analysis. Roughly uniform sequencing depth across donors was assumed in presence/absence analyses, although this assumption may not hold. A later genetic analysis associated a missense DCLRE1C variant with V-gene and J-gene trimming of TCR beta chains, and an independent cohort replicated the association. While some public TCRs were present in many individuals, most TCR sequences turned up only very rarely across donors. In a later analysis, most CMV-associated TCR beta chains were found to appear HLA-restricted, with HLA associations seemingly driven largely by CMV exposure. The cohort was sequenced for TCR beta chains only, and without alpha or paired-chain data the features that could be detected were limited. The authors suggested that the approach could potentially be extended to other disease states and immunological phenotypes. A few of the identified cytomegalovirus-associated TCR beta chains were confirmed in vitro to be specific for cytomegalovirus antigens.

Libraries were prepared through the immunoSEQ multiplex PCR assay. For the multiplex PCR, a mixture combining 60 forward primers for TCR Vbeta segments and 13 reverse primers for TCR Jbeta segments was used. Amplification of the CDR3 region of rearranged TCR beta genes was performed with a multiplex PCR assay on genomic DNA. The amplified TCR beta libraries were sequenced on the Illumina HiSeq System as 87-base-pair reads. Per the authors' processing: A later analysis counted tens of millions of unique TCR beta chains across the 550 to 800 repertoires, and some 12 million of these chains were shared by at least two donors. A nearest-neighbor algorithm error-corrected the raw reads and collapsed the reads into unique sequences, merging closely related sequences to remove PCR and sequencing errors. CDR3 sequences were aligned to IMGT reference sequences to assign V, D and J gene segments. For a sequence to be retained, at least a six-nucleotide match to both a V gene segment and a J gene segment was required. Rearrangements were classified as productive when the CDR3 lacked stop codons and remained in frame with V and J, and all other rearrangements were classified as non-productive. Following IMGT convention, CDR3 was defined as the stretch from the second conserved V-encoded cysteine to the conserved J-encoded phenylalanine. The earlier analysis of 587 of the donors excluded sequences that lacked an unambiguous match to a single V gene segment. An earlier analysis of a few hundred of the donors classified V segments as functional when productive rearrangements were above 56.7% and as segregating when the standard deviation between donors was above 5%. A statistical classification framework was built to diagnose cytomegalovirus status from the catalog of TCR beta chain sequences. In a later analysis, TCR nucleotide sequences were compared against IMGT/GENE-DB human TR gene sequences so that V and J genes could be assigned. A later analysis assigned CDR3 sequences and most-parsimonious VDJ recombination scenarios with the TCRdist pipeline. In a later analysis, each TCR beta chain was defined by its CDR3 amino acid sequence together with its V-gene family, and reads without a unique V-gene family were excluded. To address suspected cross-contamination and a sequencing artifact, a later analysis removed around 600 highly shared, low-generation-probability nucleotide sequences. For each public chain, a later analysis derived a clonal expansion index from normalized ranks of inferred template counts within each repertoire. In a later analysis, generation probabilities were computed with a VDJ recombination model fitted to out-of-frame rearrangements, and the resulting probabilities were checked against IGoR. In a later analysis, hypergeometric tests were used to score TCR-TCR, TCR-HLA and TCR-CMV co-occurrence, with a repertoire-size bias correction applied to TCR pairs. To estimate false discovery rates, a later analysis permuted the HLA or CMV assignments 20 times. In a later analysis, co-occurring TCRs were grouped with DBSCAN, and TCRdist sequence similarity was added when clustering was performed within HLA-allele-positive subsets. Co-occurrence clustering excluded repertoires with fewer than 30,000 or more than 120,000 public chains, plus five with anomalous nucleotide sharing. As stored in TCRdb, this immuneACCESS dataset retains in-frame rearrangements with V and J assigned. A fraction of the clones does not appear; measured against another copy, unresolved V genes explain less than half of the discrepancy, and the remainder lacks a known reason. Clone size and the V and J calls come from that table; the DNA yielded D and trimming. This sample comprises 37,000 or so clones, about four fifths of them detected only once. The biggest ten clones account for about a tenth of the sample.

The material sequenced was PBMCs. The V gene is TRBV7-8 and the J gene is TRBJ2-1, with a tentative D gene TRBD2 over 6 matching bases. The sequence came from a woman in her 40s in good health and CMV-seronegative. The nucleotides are TGTGCCAGCAAAACTAGCCCGAGCTCCTACAATGAGCAGTTCTTC. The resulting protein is CASKTSPSSYNEQFF.